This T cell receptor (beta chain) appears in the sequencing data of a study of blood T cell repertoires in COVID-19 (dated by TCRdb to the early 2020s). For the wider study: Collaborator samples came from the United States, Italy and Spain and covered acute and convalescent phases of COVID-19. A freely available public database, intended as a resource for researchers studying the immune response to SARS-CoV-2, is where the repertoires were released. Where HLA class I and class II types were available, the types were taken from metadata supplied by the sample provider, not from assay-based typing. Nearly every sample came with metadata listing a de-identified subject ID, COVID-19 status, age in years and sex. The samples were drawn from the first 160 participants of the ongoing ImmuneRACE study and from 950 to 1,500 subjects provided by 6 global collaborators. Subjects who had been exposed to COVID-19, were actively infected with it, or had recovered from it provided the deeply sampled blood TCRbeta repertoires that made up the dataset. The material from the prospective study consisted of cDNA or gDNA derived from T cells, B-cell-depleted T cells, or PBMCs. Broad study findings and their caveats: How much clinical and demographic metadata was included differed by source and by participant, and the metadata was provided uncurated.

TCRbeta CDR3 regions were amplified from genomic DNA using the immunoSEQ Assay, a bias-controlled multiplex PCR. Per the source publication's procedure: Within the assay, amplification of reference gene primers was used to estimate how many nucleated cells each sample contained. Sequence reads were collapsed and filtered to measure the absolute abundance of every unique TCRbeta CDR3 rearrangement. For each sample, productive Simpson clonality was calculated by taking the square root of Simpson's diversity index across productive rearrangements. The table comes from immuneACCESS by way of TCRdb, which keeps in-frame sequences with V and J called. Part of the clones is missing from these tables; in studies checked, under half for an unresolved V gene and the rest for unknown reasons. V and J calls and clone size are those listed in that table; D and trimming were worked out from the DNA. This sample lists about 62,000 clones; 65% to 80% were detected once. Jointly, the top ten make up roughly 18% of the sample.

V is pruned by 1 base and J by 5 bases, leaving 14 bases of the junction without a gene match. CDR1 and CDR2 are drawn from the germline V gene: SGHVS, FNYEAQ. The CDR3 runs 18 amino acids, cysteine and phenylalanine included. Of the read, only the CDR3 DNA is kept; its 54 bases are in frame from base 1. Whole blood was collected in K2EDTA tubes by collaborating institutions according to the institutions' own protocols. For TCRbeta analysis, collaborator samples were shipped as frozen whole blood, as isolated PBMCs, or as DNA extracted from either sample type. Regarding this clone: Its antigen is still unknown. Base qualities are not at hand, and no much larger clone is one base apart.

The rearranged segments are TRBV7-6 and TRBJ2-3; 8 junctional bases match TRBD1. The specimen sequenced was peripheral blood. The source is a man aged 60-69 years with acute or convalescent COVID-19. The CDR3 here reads CASSLVPPGGDLRDTQYF. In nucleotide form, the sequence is TGTGCCAGCAGCTTAGTCCCCCCAGGGGGCGATTTAAGAGATACGCAGTATTTT.